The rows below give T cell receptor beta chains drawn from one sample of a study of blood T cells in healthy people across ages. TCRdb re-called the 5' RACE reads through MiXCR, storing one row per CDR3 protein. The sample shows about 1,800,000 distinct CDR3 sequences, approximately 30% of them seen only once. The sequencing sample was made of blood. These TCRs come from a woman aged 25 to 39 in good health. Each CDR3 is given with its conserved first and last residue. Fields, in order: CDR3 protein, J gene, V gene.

CSAGDRGAYYGYTF | TRBJ1-2 | TRBV20-1
CASRQGTYYNEQFF | TRBJ2-1 | TRBV2
CSASSRMTAGVETQYF | TRBJ2-5 | TRBV20-1
CSAPGTNSNQPQHF | TRBJ1-5 | TRBV20-1
CASSLSTPRWNEQFF | TRBJ2-1 | TRBV11-2
CASRASRGSHGYTF | TRBJ1-2 | TRBV25-1
CSARGFRGGDGYTF | TRBJ1-2 | TRBV20-1
CASRRRDRGFTETQYF | TRBJ2-5 | TRBV6-5
CASSLRQGGLSEKLFF | TRBJ1-4 | TRBV12-3/TRBV12-4
CASSVGRNNEQVF | TRBJ2-1 | TRBV9
CASILGHEQFF | TRBJ2-1 | TRBV5-1
CASNGATGTGRTDTQYF | TRBJ2-3 | TRBV12-3/TRBV12-4
CASSLRVAGGPTKNIQYF | TRBJ2-4 | TRBV7-2
CASSSPGSPTRSEAFF | TRBJ1-1 | TRBV28
CASSLAWEVLTF | TRBJ2-6 | TRBV5-8
CASSDGLAGVENEQFF | TRBJ2-1 | TRBV6-5
CASSYLGGDSYEQYF | TRBJ2-7 | TRBV7-2
CSARDPRTGKSETQYF | TRBJ2-5 | TRBV20-1
CASSLRGSNRPQHF | TRBJ1-5 | TRBV7-9
CASSSTGVGTEAFF | TRBJ1-1 | TRBV27
CAWTLRGESGYTF | TRBJ1-2 | TRBV30
CASSQAGRNNQPQHF | TRBJ1-5 | TRBV4-1
CSARVAGDTEAFF | TRBJ1-1 | TRBV20-1